This T cell receptor beta chain was found in a study of PD-L1 blockade in urothelial cancer. The wider study: Patients started atezolizumab around 2014, 1,200 mg intravenously every 3 weeks. Patients with male sex and bladder-origin urothelial cancer accounted for about 90% of the 29 enrolled.

The ends were cut back, 8 bases at V and 0 bases at J, with 13 bases in the middle. CDR3 length: 13 residues. Germline-derived CDR1 and CDR2 are GTSNPN and SVGIG (reference sequence). The sample's time point: pretreatment peripheral blood. The diagnosis in patients was locally advanced or metastatic urothelial carcinoma. Data came from immunoSEQ multiplex PCR; TCRdb stores just in-frame clones and leaves some out. This repertoire shows 50,000 or so clones, about four fifths found once; its top ten account for roughly 1.4%. This chain links TRBV30 with TRBJ1-2; weak D call: TRBD1 (6 bases). The clonotype comes from a man between 50 and 59 years old with urothelial cancer. Specimen: PBMCs, collected around atezolizumab (anti-PD-L1) treatment. The CDR3 coding sequence is TGTGCCGCACAGGGAAGAACTAACTATGGCTACACCTTC. It encodes CAAQGRTNYGYTF.